This paragraph reports one T cell receptor beta chain. This CDR3 spans 14 amino acids. V was cut by 8 bases and J by 8 bases, with 18 bases left in between. Germline loops: CDR1 MNHEY, CDR2 SMNVEV (reference sequence). The record originates from a study of CD8 T cells in Susac syndrome. Random hexamers were used to reverse transcribe 0.5 to 1 ug of RNA. TCRdb redid the calling of the immunoSEQ multiplex PCR reads with MiXCR, one entry per CDR3 protein. The table shows about 69,000 distinct CDR3 sequences, with about 95% occurring only once. The sequencing sample was made of CD8+ T cells from PBMCs. The receptor's source is a human donor in good health. V usage is TRBV27 and J usage is TRBJ1-4; D is unclear. The CDR3 DNA is TGTGCCAGCCGAGGAATGACCCTGAAAGAAAAACTGTTTTTT. Translation: CASRGMTLKEKLFF.